These 7 T cell receptor beta chains came from one sample sequenced in a study of control samples from healthy donors and cancer patients. Assay: immunoSEQ multiplex PCR; the TCRdb copy retains only in-frame clones and omits some. This table has about 180,000 clones, under 95% appearing once. The sample was blood. Every receptor here comes from a young woman in good health.

The chain has TRBV6-2 or TRBV6-3 and TRBJ1-5; the D is unclear. The germline V and J ends were trimmed by 3 bases and 3 bases, with 6 bases remaining between them. CDR1 MNHEY and CDR2 SVGEGT come from the germline V gene. CDR3 length equals 13 residues. CDR3 sequence: CASSYDYNQPQHF. CDR3 coding DNA: TGTGCCAGCAGTTATGACTACAATCAGCCCCAGCATTTT.

This chain connects TRBV28 to TRBJ1-1, with D uncertain. V dropped 8 bases and J dropped 4 bases, with 17 bases sitting between them. This CDR3 comprises 14 residues. Germline V gene data show CDR1 as MDHEN and CDR2 as SYDVKM. CDR3 protein: CASRLRGRGTEAFF. The CDR3 DNA sequence: TGTGCCAGCCGCCTCCGCGGACGAGGCACTGAAGCTTTCTTT.

This sequence joins TRBV18 and TRBJ2-5, with a possible D match to TRBD1 (5 bases). The CDR3 sequence is 12 residues long. Trimming stripped 8 bases from V and 4 bases from J, with 11 bases between. The germline V gene encodes CDR1 KGHSH and CDR2 LQKENI. This chain's CDR3 is CASAGQRETQYF. CDR3 in DNA: TGTGCCAGCGCCGGACAAAGAGAGACCCAGTACTTC. The full variable domain, rest sourced from reference TRBV18 and TRBJ2-5, is NAGVMQNPRHLVRRRGQEARLRCSPMKGHSHVYWYRQLPEEGLKFMVYLQKENIIDESGMPKERFSAEFPKEGPSILRIQQVVRGDSAAYFCASAGQRETQYFGPGTRLLVL.

CDR3 in DNA: TGTGCCAGCAGACGGGGATTGGACAGGGACAGCAATCAGCCCCAGCATTTT. Protein: CASRRGLDRDSNQPQHF. The V gene is TRBV5-8, the J gene TRBJ1-5; 8 positions agree with TRBD1. Germline CDR1 reads SGHTS; CDR2 reads YDEGEE. V lost 5 bases and J lost 1; bases outside the gene matches: 11. The CDR3 has 17 amino acids.

V and J are TRBV10-3 and TRBJ2-4; 9 bases agree with TRBD2. This CDR3 has 13 residues. The J segment lost 8 bases and the V segment lost 10 bases, leaving 9 bases of the junction unmatched. The germline gives CDR1 ENHRY, CDR2 SYGVKD. CDR3 bases: TGTGCCACCCTAGCGGGATGGGGGGACATTCAGTACTTC. It translates to CATLAGWGDIQYF.

The rearrangement joins TRBV29-1 to TRBJ2-7; 9 nucleotides agree with TRBD1. The germline gives CDR1 SQVTM, CDR2 ANQGSEA. CDR3 length: 14 residues. The junction had 11 bases not matched to a gene; V was cut back by 6 bases and J by 5 bases. The CDR3 sequence: CSVIPRDRVDEQYF. The CDR3 DNA sequence: TGCAGCGTGATCCCCCGGGACAGGGTAGACGAGCAGTACTTC.

The chain joins TRBV5-4 to TRBJ1-6, with 8 bases matching TRBD1. Losses at the gene ends were 2 bases for V and 6 bases for J; bases not matched to a gene: 7. Germline V CDR1 and CDR2: SGHNT, YYREEE (reference sequence). The CDR3 extends over 16 amino acids. CDR3 region: CASSLRGQGFNSPLHF. CDR3 DNA sequence: TGTGCCAGCAGCTTACGCGGACAGGGCTTTAATTCACCCCTCCACTTT.